The rows below give T cell receptor beta chains drawn from one sample of a study of T cells in Graves' hyperthyroidism and ophthalmopathy. Using its own MiXCR run on the multiplex PCR reads, TCRdb lists one record per CDR3 protein. The sample gives approximately 300,000 distinct CDR3 sequences, approximately 17% of which show up once; around 33% is in the top ten. The sequenced material came from blood. Receptors originate from a man aged 25 to 40 with Graves' hyperthyroidism. Each CDR3 is given with its conserved first and last residue. Each record gives: CDR3 DNA, CDR3 protein, V gene, CDR3 length, D gene, J gene, clone size. D genes are given only for firm matches. Clone size is shown for a subset of rows, as once, few, many or a class of expanded clone.

DNA: TGTGCCAGCAGCTTTCAGGGGGACCAAGAGACCCAGTACTTC
CDR3: CASSFQGDQETQYF
V: TRBV7-3
length: 14
D: TRBD1
J: TRBJ2-5
size: many

DNA: TGTGCCAGCAGTCCTGGCTGGGGGGAGGTAACCGAGCAGTACTTC
CDR3: CASSPGWGEVTEQYF
V: TRBV12-3/TRBV12-4
length: 15
D: NA
J: TRBJ2-7
size: few

DNA: TGCGCCAGCAGCCCGCCAGGGGGCGACGGGACAGATACGCAGTATTTT
CDR3: CASSPPGGDGTDTQYF
V: TRBV4-1
length: 16
D: TRBD1
J: TRBJ2-3
size: few

DNA: TGTGCCAGCAGTTACGCCGGGACCTATGGCTACACCTTC
CDR3: CASSYAGTYGYTF
V: TRBV6-5
length: 13
D: NA
J: TRBJ1-2
size: NA

DNA: TGTGCCAGCAATAGAGGGGCTGTGAACACTGAAGCTTTCTTT
CDR3: CASNRGAVNTEAFF
V: TRBV2
length: 14
D: NA
J: TRBJ1-1
size: many

DNA: TGTGCCAGCAGCCACCACAGGGTCCGAGAGACCCAGTACTTC
CDR3: CASSHHRVRETQYF
V: TRBV14
length: 14
D: NA
J: TRBJ2-5
size: few

DNA: TGTGCCAGTAGTATGGGCACTGAAGCTTTCTTT
CDR3: CASSMGTEAFF
V: TRBV19
length: 11
D: NA
J: TRBJ1-1
size: few

DNA: TGTGCCAGCACCCTTTTGGGGGCCAATGAGCAGTTCTTC
CDR3: CASTLLGANEQFF
V: TRBV3-1
length: 13
D: NA
J: TRBJ2-1
size: many

DNA: TGCGCCAGCAGCTTGGCAGCGGGAGGGCCGGGGGAGCAGTACTTC
CDR3: CASSLAAGGPGEQYF
V: TRBV5-1
length: 15
D: TRBD2
J: TRBJ2-7
size: many

DNA: TGTGCCAGCAGCTTTCCCGGTATGTTTTCCTACGAGCCGTACTTC
CDR3: CASSFPGMFSYEPYF
V: TRBV7-9
length: 15
D: NA
J: TRBJ2-7
size: NA

DNA: TGTGCCAGCAGTGTAACTAGCGGGGGGGGGGAGACCCAGTACTTC
CDR3: CASSVTSGGGETQYF
V: TRBV6-1
length: 15
D: TRBD2
J: TRBJ2-5
size: few

DNA: TGTGCCAGCAGCTTAGGCAGGGAGGGCTATGGCTACACCTTC
CDR3: CASSLGREGYGYTF
V: TRBV2
length: 14
D: NA
J: TRBJ1-2
size: NA

DNA: TGTGCCAGCAGCCCGGAGCAGTTCTTC
CDR3: CASSPEQFF
V: TRBV7-6
length: 9
D: NA
J: TRBJ2-1
size: few

DNA: TGTGCCAGCACCGCGCTGGGGACGCAGTATTTT
CDR3: CASTALGTQYF
V: TRBV28
length: 11
D: NA
J: TRBJ2-3
size: many

DNA: TGTGCCAGCAGTGAGAGGGGTCAAGAGACCCAGTACTTC
CDR3: CASSERGQETQYF
V: TRBV2
length: 13
D: NA
J: TRBJ2-5
size: many

DNA: TGTGCCAGCAGTGAAGGCGTGGAGCAGTACTTC
CDR3: CASSEGVEQYF
V: TRBV6-1
length: 11
D: NA
J: TRBJ2-7
size: NA

DNA: TGTGCCAGCAGTGAATTCGTCTATGGCTACACCTTC
CDR3: CASSEFVYGYTF
V: TRBV25-1
length: 12
D: NA
J: TRBJ1-2
size: NA

DNA: TGTGCCAGTAGTATAGAATGGGGGTTGGGTGAGCAGTTCTTC
CDR3: CASSIEWGLGEQFF
V: TRBV19
length: 14
D: NA
J: TRBJ2-1
size: NA

DNA: TGTGCCAGCAGTTCCAGACAGACATTACTATATAACACCGGGGAGCTGTTTTTT
CDR3: CASSSRQTLLYNTGELFF
V: TRBV12-3/TRBV12-4
length: 18
D: NA
J: TRBJ2-2
size: many

DNA: TGTGCCAGCAGTTTCCGTACTTCTCAAGAGACCCAGTACTTC
CDR3: CASSFRTSQETQYF
V: TRBV27
length: 14
D: NA
J: TRBJ2-5
size: many

DNA: TGCGCCAGCAGCCTGGGGCAAACAGGGGGCCCATACAATGAGCAGTTCTTC
CDR3: CASSLGQTGGPYNEQFF
V: TRBV5-1
length: 17
D: TRBD1
J: TRBJ2-1
size: few

DNA: TGCGCCAGCAGCCCGGGCCCAAACACTGAAGCTCTCTTT
CDR3: CASSPGPNTEALF
V: TRBV5-1
length: 13
D: NA
J: TRBJ1-1
size: NA

DNA: TGTGCCAGCAGCTTCGGACAGGTGGACGGGGAGCTGTTTTTT
CDR3: CASSFGQVDGELFF
V: TRBV7-9
length: 14
D: TRBD1
J: TRBJ2-2
size: few

DNA: TGCAGTGCTTTTGCCCTCGGGACAGCCTACGAGCAGTACTTC
CDR3: CSAFALGTAYEQYF
V: TRBV20-1
length: 14
D: TRBD1
J: TRBJ2-7
size: few

DNA: TGTGCCAGCAGCCAACTTGGGACTAGCGGACAGAATGAGCAGTTCTTC
CDR3: CASSQLGTSGQNEQFF
V: TRBV14
length: 16
D: TRBD2
J: TRBJ2-1
size: many